The clone carrying this T cell receptor beta chain was counted ten times or more. Antigen unknown. The entry originates in a study of T cells in Graves' hyperthyroidism and ophthalmopathy. This CDR3 is 15 amino acids long. Trimming removed 6 bases at V and 3 bases at J, with 17 bases between. CDR1 SGHTA and CDR2 FQGTGA come from the germline V gene. RNA transcripts provided the source from which TCR beta CDR3 regions were amplified. An initial round of RT-PCR targeting the TCR CDR3 relied on the HTBI primer set. TCRdb redid the calling of the multiplex PCR reads with MiXCR, one entry per CDR3 protein. Here the sample spans more than 500,000 distinct CDR3 sequences, around 43% being singletons. Study-wide results and limits: Using 13 V-J features, a model discriminated ophthalmopathy from stable hyperthyroidism. Most thyroid clonotypes expanded above 0.001 were also detected in blood.

Diagnoses were established using clinical symptoms, serum thyroxine and TRAb, thyroid ultrasound and orbital computed tomography. Sequencing was performed on peripheral blood or thyroid tissue (not recorded which). J is TRBJ1-1 and V is TRBV7-3; the D gene is possibly TRBD1 (5 bases). The TCR originated in an adult woman with Graves' disease, either hyperthyroidism or ophthalmopathy (not recorded which). CDR3 protein: CASSPNPGRDTEAFF. The CDR3 DNA reads TGTGCCAGCAGTCCCAATCCGGGCAGGGACACTGAAGCTTTCTTT.